A few counts support the clone carrying this TCR beta chain. Sequencing templates came from extracted RNA that was reverse transcribed into cDNA. Sequencing was performed with immunoSEQ multiplex PCR; in TCRdb, only in-frame clones are kept and a portion is missing. The sample records under 150,000 clones, 56% being singletons. The sample belongs to a study of CD8+ T cells in alopecia areata. Germline loops: CDR1 DFQATT, CDR2 SNEGSKA (reference sequence). The CDR3 length is 11 residues. V dropped 4 bases and J dropped 3 bases, with 7 bases sitting between them. The treatment denotes: oral pan-JAK inhibitor, 5-10 mg twice daily. Both peripheral blood and punch biopsies of lesional scalp skin were obtained from patients who had alopecia areata.

The source material was CD4+ T cells sorted from blood, sampled at week 24, from a patient treated with tofacitinib. This receptor was obtained from a human donor with alopecia areata. The genes are TRBV20-1 and TRBJ2-7; D unresolved. CDR3 sequence reads: CSATTGYEQYF. The DNA of the CDR3 is TGCAGTGCTACGACCGGCTACGAGCAGTACTTC.